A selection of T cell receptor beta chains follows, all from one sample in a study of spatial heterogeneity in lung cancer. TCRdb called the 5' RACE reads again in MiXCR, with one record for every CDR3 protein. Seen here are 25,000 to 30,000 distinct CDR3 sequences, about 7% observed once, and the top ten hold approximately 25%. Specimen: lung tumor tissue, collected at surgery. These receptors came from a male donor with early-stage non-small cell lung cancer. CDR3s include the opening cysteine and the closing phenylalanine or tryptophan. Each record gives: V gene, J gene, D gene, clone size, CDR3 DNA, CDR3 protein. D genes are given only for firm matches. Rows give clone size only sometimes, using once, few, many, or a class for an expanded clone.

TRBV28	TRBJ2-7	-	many	TGTGCCAGCAGTTTTCTGGGGCCGGCCTACGAGCAGTACTTC	CASSFLGPAYEQYF
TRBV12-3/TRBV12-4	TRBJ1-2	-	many	TGTGCCAGCAGTGCGTACTATGGCTACACCTTC	CASSAYYGYTF
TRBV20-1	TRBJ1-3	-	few	TGCAGTGCTAGAGGGCCGATGAGCTCTGGAAACACCATATATTTT	CSARGPMSSGNTIYF
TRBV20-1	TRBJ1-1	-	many	TGCAGTGCTAGGGCCCCGACAGTTCTGAACACTGAAGCTTTCTTT	CSARAPTVLNTEAFF
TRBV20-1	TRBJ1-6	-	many	TGCAGTGCTACGGCATCCGTCGGGTATAATTCACCCCTCCACTTT	CSATASVGYNSPLHF
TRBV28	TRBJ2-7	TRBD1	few	TGTGCCAGCAGGTGGACAGGGGGGAGCGTCTCCTACTACGAGCAGTACTTC	CASRWTGGSVSYYEQYF
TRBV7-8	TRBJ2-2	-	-	TGTGCCAGCAGCTTAGACAAATCGGACACCGGGGAGCTGTTTTTT	CASSLDKSDTGELFF
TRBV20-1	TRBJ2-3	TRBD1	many	TGCAGTGCTGTCCCCAGGGGGCGGACAGATACGCAGTATTTT	CSAVPRGRTDTQYF
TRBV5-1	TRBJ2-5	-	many	TGCGCCAGCAGCTTAAGAACTCAAGAGACCCAGTACTTC	CASSLRTQETQYF
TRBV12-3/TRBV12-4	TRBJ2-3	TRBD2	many	TGTGCCAGCAGCGCCCTAGCGGGGGGTGTAGATACGCAGTATTTT	CASSALAGGVDTQYF
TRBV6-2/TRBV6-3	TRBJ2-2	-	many	TGTGCCAGCAGGAACACCGGGGAGCTGTTTTTT	CASRNTGELFF
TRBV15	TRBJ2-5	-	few	TGTGCCACCAGCAAGGGCCCTGAACGGGCCCAGTACTTC	CATSKGPERAQYF
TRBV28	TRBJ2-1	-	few	TGTGCCAGCAGTCCCTTAGCGGCTGAGCAGTTCTTC	CASSPLAAEQFF
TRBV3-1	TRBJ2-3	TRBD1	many	TGTGCCAGCAGCCAGGGTCGGACAGGGGTCACAGATACGCAGTATTTT	CASSQGRTGVTDTQYF
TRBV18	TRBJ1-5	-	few	TGTGCCAGCTCAACACAGGGTAACCCTAGCAATCAGCCCCAGCATTTT	CASSTQGNPSNQPQHF
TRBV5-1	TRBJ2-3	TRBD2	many	TGCGCCAGCAGCTCCCCCATGGGTAGCGGGGGGGCGGATACGCAGTATTTT	CASSSPMGSGGADTQYF
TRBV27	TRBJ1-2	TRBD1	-	TGTGCCAGCAGTAGACAGGGGGCTGATGGCTACACCTTC	CASSRQGADGYTF
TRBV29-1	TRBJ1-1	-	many	TGCAGCGTTTCCGGGACGAACACTGAAGCTTTCTTT	CSVSGTNTEAFF
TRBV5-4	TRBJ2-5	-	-	TGTGCCAGCAGTCCTCAGCCAGTGGGGGGGCCCAGTGAGACCCAGTACTTC	CASSPQPVGGPSETQYF
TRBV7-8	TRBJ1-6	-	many	TGTGCCAGCAGCTTGTCCGGGGCCCGGGGGGATAATTCACCCCTCCACTTT	CASSLSGARGDNSPLHF
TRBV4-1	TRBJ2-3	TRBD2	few	TGCGCCAGCAGCCAAGAGCCCGTACGTGCGGGGGGTGATACGCAGTATTTT	CASSQEPVRAGGDTQYF
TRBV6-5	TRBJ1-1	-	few	TGTGCCAGCAGTCACGGGGAAACTGAAGCTTTCTTT	CASSHGETEAFF
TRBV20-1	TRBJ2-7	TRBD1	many	TGCAGTGCTAGCTTGAGGACAGGCCCCTACGAGCAGTACTTC	CSASLRTGPYEQYF
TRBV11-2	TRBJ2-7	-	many	TGTGCCAGCAGCTCTTTCTACGAGCAGTACTTC	CASSSFYEQYF
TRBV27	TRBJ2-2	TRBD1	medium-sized	TGTGCCAGCAGTGCCCCCGACAGGGGTGGCGGGGAGCTGTTTTTT	CASSAPDRGGGELFF
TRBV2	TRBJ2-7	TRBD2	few	TGTGCCAGCAGTGAACAGGGCGGGGGTCCCTACGAGCAGTACTTC	CASSEQGGGPYEQYF
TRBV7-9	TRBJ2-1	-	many	TGTGCCAGCAGCTTTTCACTAGGGGCGGGTTCCCACAATGAGCAGTTCTTC	CASSFSLGAGSHNEQFF
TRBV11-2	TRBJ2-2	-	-	TGTGCCAGCAGCTTAGAAGCCCGCGCCGGGGAGCTGTTTTTT	CASSLEARAGELFF
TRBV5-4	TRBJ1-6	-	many	TGTGCCAGCAGCCGGGGGGGAGACTCACCCCTCCACTTT	CASSRGGDSPLHF
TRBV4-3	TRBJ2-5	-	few	TGCGCCAGCAGCCAAGAGTACAGTCAAGAGACCCAGTACTTC	CASSQEYSQETQYF
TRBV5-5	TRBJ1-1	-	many	TGTGCCAGCAGCCTTTCTACAATGAACACTGAAGCTTTCTTT	CASSLSTMNTEAFF
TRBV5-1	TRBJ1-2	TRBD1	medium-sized	TGCGCCAGCAGCTTGGCGACAGGGATGGCTAACTATGGCTACACCTTC	CASSLATGMANYGYTF
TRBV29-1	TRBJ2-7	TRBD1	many	TGCAGCGTTGTTAGGACAGGGGCCTACGAGCAGTACTTC	CSVVRTGAYEQYF
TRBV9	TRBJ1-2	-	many	TGTGCCAGCAGCGTAGCTAGCAGCGGCTACACCTTC	CASSVASSGYTF
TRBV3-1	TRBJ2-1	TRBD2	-	TGTGCCAGCAGCCAAGGAGCGGGGGGTTACAATGAGCAGTTCTTC	CASSQGAGGYNEQFF
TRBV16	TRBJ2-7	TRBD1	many	TGTGCCAGCAGCCAGGACAGGGGGCAAGAGCAGTACTTC	CASSQDRGQEQYF
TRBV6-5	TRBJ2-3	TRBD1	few	TGTGCCAGCAATCCGGGACAGGACCTCACAGATACGCAGTATTTT	CASNPGQDLTDTQYF
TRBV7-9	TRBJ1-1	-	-	TGTGCCAGCAGCCCCCAGGGGTCAGAAGCTTTCTTT	CASSPQGSEAFF
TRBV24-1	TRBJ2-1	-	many	TGTGCCACCAGTGATTACAGGGTTGTCAATGAGCAGTTCTTC	CATSDYRVVNEQFF
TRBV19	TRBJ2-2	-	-	TGTGCCAGTAGTATTCAGGGCACCGGGGAGCTGTTTTTT	CASSIQGTGELFF
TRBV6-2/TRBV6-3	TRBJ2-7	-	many	TGTGCCAGCAGTTACGGACTCTCCAACTACGAGCAGTACTTC	CASSYGLSNYEQYF
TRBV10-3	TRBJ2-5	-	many	TGTGCCACCACCCGGGATCAAGAGACCCAGTACTTC	CATTRDQETQYF
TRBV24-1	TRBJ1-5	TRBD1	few	TGTGCCACCAGTGACTCAGGACAGGGGGCAAGTCAGCCCCAGCATTTT	CATSDSGQGASQPQHF
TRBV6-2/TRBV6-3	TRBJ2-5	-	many	TGTGCCAGCAGTTACCCCCGGATACTCCAAGAGACCCAGTACTTC	CASSYPRILQETQYF
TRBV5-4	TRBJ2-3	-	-	TGTGCCAGCAGCTTGGGGCTCGTCGAGGGTACGCAGTATTTT	CASSLGLVEGTQYF
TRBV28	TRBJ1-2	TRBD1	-	TGTGCCAGCGGACAGGGCGGCTATGGCTACACCTTC	CASGQGGYGYTF
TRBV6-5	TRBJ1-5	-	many	TGTGCCACTTCCGCCTTCGGGGGTCCTGGTCAGCCCCAGCATTTT	CATSAFGGPGQPQHF
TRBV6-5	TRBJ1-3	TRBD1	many	TGTGCCACTGGACAGGGGTGGACCGGCTCTGGAAACACCATATATTTT	CATGQGWTGSGNTIYF
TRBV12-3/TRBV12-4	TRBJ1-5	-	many	TGTGCCAGCAGTTATAGCAATCAGCCCCAGCATTTT	CASSYSNQPQHF
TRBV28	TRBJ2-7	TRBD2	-	TGTGCCAGCAGTTCGACTAGCGGGGGGGTATACGAGCAGTACTTC	CASSSTSGGVYEQYF
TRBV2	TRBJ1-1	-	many	TGTGCCAGCAGTGGTAGGGGTGGCACTGAAGCTTTCTTT	CASSGRGGTEAFF
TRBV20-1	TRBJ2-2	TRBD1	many	TGCAGTGCCGACAGGGATAAGGTTTCCGGGGAGCTGTTTTTT	CSADRDKVSGELFF
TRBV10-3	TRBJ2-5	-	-	TGTGCCCAATCACGCGGAAGCCAAGAGACCCAGTACTTC	CAQSRGSQETQYF
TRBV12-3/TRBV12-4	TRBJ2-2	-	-	TGTGCCAGCAGTTTAAGGCAGGGAAAGGCCGGGGAGCTGTTTTTT	CASSLRQGKAGELFF
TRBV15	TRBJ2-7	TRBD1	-	TGTGCCACCAGCGTAGACAGGGGGCTTAGCGAGCAGTACTTC	CATSVDRGLSEQYF
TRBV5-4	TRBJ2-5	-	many	TGTGCCAGCAGCTTGATGCCGGGGGACGGGTACCAAGAGACCCAGTACTTC	CASSLMPGDGYQETQYF
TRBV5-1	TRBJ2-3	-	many	TGCGCCAGCAGCGCCCAGGGGACTAGCACAGATACGCAGTATTTT	CASSAQGTSTDTQYF
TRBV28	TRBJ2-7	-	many	TGTGCCAGCAGTTTACGGGTTTTCTACGAGCAGTACTTC	CASSLRVFYEQYF
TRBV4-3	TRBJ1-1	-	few	TGCGCCAGCAGCCAAGTTTTGGGAAGGTGCAGTATATTCTTT	CASSQVLGRCSIFF